The TCR beta chain described here comes from a study of cytomegalovirus exposure and HLA in healthy donors. This clone turned up a few times. Its antigen is not known. Germline V gene sequence: CDR1 SNHLY, CDR2 FYNNEI. CDR3 length: 11 amino acids. Trimming took off 4 bases at V and 8 bases at J, with 8 bases between the two ends. Overall study results and limits: A classifier reportedly called cytomegalovirus status with high sensitivity and specificity.

The table came from immunoSEQ multiplex PCR; TCRdb's copy has only in-frame clones and leaves some out. In the table there are 150,000 to 200,000 clones, about 83% of which are singletons. The receptor was isolated from a woman aged 25 to 45 in good health and CMV-seronegative. The rearrangement links TRBV2 to TRBJ1-2; no clear D. Sequenced material: PBMCs. The CDR3: CASSASAGYTF. As DNA, the CDR3 is TGTGCCAGCAGTGCCAGTGCAGGCTACACCTTC. Drawing the rest from reference TRBV2 and TRBJ1-2, the complete variable domain is EPEVTQTPSHQVTQMGQEVILRCVPISNHLYFYWYRQILGQKVEFLVSFYNNEISEKSEIFDDQFSVERPDGSNFTLKIRSTKLEDSAMYFCASSASAGYTFGSGTRLTVV.